These 6 T cell receptor beta chains came from one sample sequenced in a study of regulatory T cells in long-lasting Graves disease. Indicated time point: newly diagnosed GD, antithyroid drugs for less than 3 months. After RNA was extracted from PBMCs, the TCR library was made from it. According to the study, TCR beta libraries were built with iRepertoire HTBI primers and CDR3-region Arm-PCR. TCRdb recomputed calls from the multiplex PCR reads with MiXCR, one row per CDR3 protein. The sample carries 320,000 or so distinct CDR3 sequences, over 15% recorded once. The material was peripheral blood mononuclear cells (PBMCs), obtained at new diagnosis, from a patient treated with antithyroid drugs. The receptor set was obtained from a female donor with Graves disease.

This clonotype was observed once. This chain links TRBV20-1 with TRBJ1-6; D is unresolved. V dropped 3 bases and J dropped 0 bases, with 9 bases sitting between them. The CDR3 contains 15 residues. Germline CDR1 DFQATT, CDR2 SNEGSKA (reference sequence). DNA of the CDR3: TGCAGTGCTAGGGGCAGCAGCTCCTATAATTCACCCCTCCACTTT. Protein: CSARGSSSYNSPLHF.

This clonotype came up many times. The chain employs TRBV15 and TRBJ2-6; no clear D gene. Trimming removed 5 bases from V and 0 bases from J, with 14 bases in between. Germline CDR1 reads LNHNV; CDR2 reads YYDKDF (reference sequence). The CDR3 covers 17 residues. This CDR3 is CATSDRATRSGANVLTF. CDR3 nucleotides: TGTGCCACCAGCGATCGGGCCACGCGCTCTGGGGCCAACGTCCTGACTTTC.

This clonotype was seen repeatedly, ten times or more. This rearrangement joins TRBV5-1 to TRBJ2-7; 12 nucleotides match TRBD2. Germline V gene sequence: CDR1 SGHRS, CDR2 YFSETQ. This CDR3 spans 15 amino acids. The ends lost 3 bases at V and 3 bases at J; junction bases unmatched: 4. Here the CDR3 DNA reads TGCGCCAGCAGCTCGAGGACTAGCGGGGTCTACGAGCAGTACTTC. Translation: CASSSRTSGVYEQYF.

J is TRBJ1-3 and V is TRBV6-2 or TRBV6-3; D not resolved. This CDR3 region has 16 residues. CDR1 is MNHEY and CDR2 is SVGEGT in the germline V gene. Trimming took off 0 bases at V and 2 bases at J, with 11 bases between the two ends. CDR3 bases: TGTGCCAGCAGTTACTCGACGGGGTTACCTGGAAACACCATATATTTT. This sequence encodes CASSYSTGLPGNTIYF.

This rearrangement joins TRBV20-1 to TRBJ2-7, with 9 bases that match TRBD1. CDR1 and CDR2 from the germline V gene are DFQATT and SNEGSKA (reference sequence). This CDR3 is built from 16 residues. With 0 bases clipped from V and 5 bases from J, the junction kept 11 bases outside the gene matches. The CDR3 here is CSARDLLGQGVDEQYF. The CDR3 nucleotides are TGCAGTGCTAGAGACCTGCTGGGACAGGGAGTGGACGAGCAGTACTTC.

This chain's CDR3 is CSARDMGEGNNEQFF. The CDR3 coding sequence is TGCAGTGCTAGAGATATGGGGGAGGGGAACAATGAGCAGTTCTTC. The genes are TRBV20-1 and TRBJ2-1, with 7 bases identical to TRBD2. CDR1 is DFQATT and CDR2 is SNEGSKA in the germline V gene (reference sequence). V trimming: 0 bases; J trimming: 5 bases; junction bases outside the gene matches: 7. CDR3 length: 15 residues.